Listed below are T cell receptor beta chains from one sample, sequenced in a study of control samples from healthy donors and cancer patients. Generated by immunoSEQ multiplex PCR, the TCRdb table keeps only in-frame clones and is missing some. The top ten clones hold more than 12% of a sample with 70,000 or so clones, approximately 88% of them seen once. The sample consisted of blood. The source of these receptors is a man aged 50-60 years in good health. The CDR3 runs from the conserved cysteine through the conserved F or W. Each record gives: CDR3 length, clone size, D gene, V gene, J gene, CDR3 DNA, CDR3 protein. A D gene is named only where the DNA matches it firmly. Only part of the rows carry a size: once, few, many, or a class if the clone is expanded.

length: 15; size: once; D: NA; V: TRBV5-1; J: TRBJ1-1; DNA: TGCGCCAGCAGATCCGTGGGGCGGGGGAACACTGAAGCTTTCTTT; CDR3: CASRSVGRGNTEAFF
length: 15; size: NA; D: TRBD1; V: TRBV11-1; J: TRBJ2-1; DNA: TGTGCCAGCAGCTTCCAGACAGGGCTTCCCCGGGAGCAGTTCTTC; CDR3: CASSFQTGLPREQFF
length: 14; size: NA; D: TRBD1; V: TRBV18; J: TRBJ1-2; DNA: TGTGCCAGCTCATCGACAGGGGAGTACTATGGCTACACCTTC; CDR3: CASSSTGEYYGYTF
length: 15; size: NA; D: TRBD2; V: TRBV7-3; J: TRBJ2-1; DNA: TGTGCCAGCAGCTTACAACTAGCGGACTACAATGAGCAGTTCTTC; CDR3: CASSLQLADYNEQFF
length: 13; size: NA; D: NA; V: TRBV12-3/TRBV12-4; J: TRBJ1-2; DNA: TGTGCCAGCACCATGGGGCAGTACTATGGCTACACCTTC; CDR3: CASTMGQYYGYTF
length: 15; size: NA; D: NA; V: TRBV5-4; J: TRBJ2-7; DNA: TGTGCCAGCAGACTTCAGGGAGCCGAACCCTACGAGCAGTACTTC; CDR3: CASRLQGAEPYEQYF
length: 15; size: NA; D: NA; V: TRBV9; J: TRBJ1-1; DNA: TGTGCCAGCAGCGTAGGGAGGGGTATCAACACTGAAGCTTTCTTT; CDR3: CASSVGRGINTEAFF
length: 18; size: once; D: TRBD2; V: TRBV10-1; J: TRBJ2-1; DNA: TGCGCCAGCAGCCACGGGACTAGCGGAAAGAGCTCCTACAATGAGCAGTTCTTC; CDR3: CASSHGTSGKSSYNEQFF
length: 14; size: NA; D: NA; V: TRBV7-9; J: TRBJ2-7; DNA: TGTGCCAGCAGCTTAGGTGGACTCTCCTACGAGCAGTACTTC; CDR3: CASSLGGLSYEQYF
length: 17; size: NA; D: TRBD1; V: TRBV11-3; J: TRBJ1-3; DNA: TGTGCCAGCAGCTTGGAGGGGGACAGTGGGTCTGGAAACACCATATATTTT; CDR3: CASSLEGDSGSGNTIYF
length: 15; size: NA; D: NA; V: TRBV4-3; J: TRBJ2-7; DNA: TGCGCCAGCAGCCAAGGGACTGGGGGGCCCTACGAGCAGTACTTC; CDR3: CASSQGTGGPYEQYF
length: 15; size: NA; D: TRBD2; V: TRBV28; J: TRBJ2-7; DNA: TGTGCCAGCAGTGAGGGACTAGCGGGAAACTACGAGCAGTACTTC; CDR3: CASSEGLAGNYEQYF
length: 15; size: NA; D: TRBD2; V: TRBV24-1; J: TRBJ2-1; DNA: TGTGCCACCAGAGCACCGGGACTAGAGAGGGCTGAGCAGTTCTTC; CDR3: CATRAPGLERAEQFF
length: 13; size: once; D: NA; V: TRBV30; J: TRBJ1-4; DNA: TGTGCCTGCTCCCGGACAGTGAATGAAAAACTGTTTTTT; CDR3: CACSRTVNEKLFF
length: 16; size: NA; D: NA; V: TRBV19; J: TRBJ2-6; DNA: TGTGCCAGTAGTATAGACGTGGCTCTTGGGGCCAACGTCCTGACTTTC; CDR3: CASSIDVALGANVLTF
length: 14; size: NA; D: NA; V: TRBV5-4; J: TRBJ1-1; DNA: TGTGCCAGCAGCTTGACGGGGGGCGGCACTGAAGCTTTCTTT; CDR3: CASSLTGGGTEAFF
length: 13; size: NA; D: NA; V: TRBV11-3; J: TRBJ2-5; DNA: TGTGCCAGCAGCTTAGGGGGAGCTACGGCCCAGTACTTC; CDR3: CASSLGGATAQYF
length: 17; size: NA; D: NA; V: TRBV7-2; J: TRBJ2-3; DNA: TGTGCCAGCAGCTTATTTGAGGGGACTCGCATCCCAGATACGCAGTATTTT; CDR3: CASSLFEGTRIPDTQYF
length: 16; size: few; D: TRBD2; V: TRBV10-1; J: TRBJ2-7; DNA: TGCGCCAGCAGTGAGTCGAGTGGGACTAGCGGGTACGAGCAGTACTTC; CDR3: CASSESSGTSGYEQYF
length: 15; size: NA; D: TRBD2; V: TRBV14; J: TRBJ2-7; DNA: TGTGCCAGCAGCCAAGGGCGTCTAGCGGGAGGAGGGCAGTACTTC; CDR3: CASSQGRLAGGGQYF
length: 19; size: NA; D: TRBD1; V: TRBV7-8; J: TRBJ1-4; DNA: TGTGCCAGCAGCACCGCCGGGACAGGGGGACCTTCAACTAATGAAAAACTGTTTTTT; CDR3: CASSTAGTGGPSTNEKLFF
length: 15; size: NA; D: TRBD1; V: TRBV6-2/TRBV6-3; J: TRBJ2-7; DNA: TGTGCCAGCAGTTACTCCGGGACAGGGACCTACGAGCAGTACTTC; CDR3: CASSYSGTGTYEQYF
length: 14; size: NA; D: NA; V: TRBV19; J: TRBJ1-1; DNA: TGTGCCAGTAGGTTAGGACTCTCGAACACTGAAGCTTTCTTT; CDR3: CASRLGLSNTEAFF
length: 15; size: few; D: NA; V: TRBV6-5; J: TRBJ2-1; DNA: TGTGCCAGCAGAACAGGTACAGGGTACGGCAATGAGCAGTTCTTC; CDR3: CASRTGTGYGNEQFF
length: 11; size: once; D: NA; V: TRBV20-1; J: TRBJ1-4; DNA: TGCAGTGCTAGAGCACAGGAAAAACTGTTTTTT; CDR3: CSARAQEKLFF
length: 18; size: once; D: TRBD2; V: TRBV4-3; J: TRBJ2-1; DNA: TGCGCCAGCAGCCAAGATCCCCCTCCCGGGAGGGAACACAATGAGCAGTTCTTC; CDR3: CASSQDPPPGREHNEQFF
length: 15; size: NA; D: TRBD1; V: TRBV11-3; J: TRBJ1-6; DNA: TGTGCCAGCACCCCGGACAGGGGGCGTAATTCACCCCTCCACTTT; CDR3: CASTPDRGRNSPLHF
length: 17; size: NA; D: TRBD2; V: TRBV6-2/TRBV6-3; J: TRBJ2-7; DNA: TGTGCCAGCAGCCTGCGGAGGGTCGAGCGGGATACTGGTGAGCAGTACTTC; CDR3: CASSLRRVERDTGEQYF
length: 19; size: NA; D: TRBD1; V: TRBV6-2/TRBV6-3; J: TRBJ2-3; DNA: TGTGCCAGCAGTCCCACAGGGGGCACCTTAGGGCACTACACAGATACGCAGTATTTT; CDR3: CASSPTGGTLGHYTDTQYF
length: 13; size: NA; D: NA; V: TRBV19; J: TRBJ1-6; DNA: TGTGCCAGTAGTATTGGGGTAAATTCACCCCTCCACTTT; CDR3: CASSIGVNSPLHF
length: 15; size: NA; D: TRBD2; V: TRBV7-9; J: TRBJ2-1; DNA: TGTGCCAGCAGCCCCCCTGGGTGGCGGGAGCTTGAGTCGTTCTTC; CDR3: CASSPPGWRELESFF
length: 14; size: few; D: NA; V: TRBV5-1; J: TRBJ1-5; DNA: TGCGCCAGCAATAATCACAGGAGCAATCAGCCCCAGCATTTT; CDR3: CASNNHRSNQPQHF
length: 14; size: NA; D: NA; V: TRBV7-9; J: TRBJ2-7; DNA: TGTGCCAGCAGCTTATCAGGCAGCACCTACGAGCAGTACTTC; CDR3: CASSLSGSTYEQYF
length: 14; size: NA; D: TRBD1; V: TRBV6-2/TRBV6-3; J: TRBJ1-5; DNA: TGTGCCAGCAGTTACGGACAGGATGTGCAGCCCCAGCATTTT; CDR3: CASSYGQDVQPQHF
length: 15; size: NA; D: TRBD1; V: TRBV9; J: TRBJ1-2; DNA: TGTGCCAGCAGCCCCCGGGACAGGGTCATCTATGGCTACACCTTC; CDR3: CASSPRDRVIYGYTF
length: 13; size: NA; D: NA; V: TRBV10-3; J: TRBJ2-3; DNA: TGTGCCATCAGTGAGCCTCCCACCGATACGCAGTATTTT; CDR3: CAISEPPTDTQYF
length: 13; size: NA; D: NA; V: TRBV28; J: TRBJ1-4; DNA: TGTGCCAGCAGTTTATCCCATGGTGAAAAACTGTTTTTT; CDR3: CASSLSHGEKLFF
length: 13; size: NA; D: NA; V: TRBV18; J: TRBJ1-2; DNA: TGTGCCAGCTCACCCCTTGGAGGGGCTGGCTACACCTTC; CDR3: CASSPLGGAGYTF
length: 18; size: few; D: TRBD2; V: TRBV28; J: TRBJ2-2; DNA: TGTGCCAGCAGTTTATACGGGTCTAGCGGGAGCAGCACCGGGGAGCTGTTTTTT; CDR3: CASSLYGSSGSSTGELFF
length: 12; size: once; D: NA; V: TRBV11-3; J: TRBJ2-2; DNA: TGTGCCAGCAGTCTGGGACTGGGGGAGCTGTTTTTT; CDR3: CASSLGLGELFF
length: 15; size: NA; D: NA; V: TRBV5-1; J: TRBJ2-1; DNA: TGCGCCAGCAGCCCGGTCTCAGGTCCCTACAATGAGCAGTTCTTC; CDR3: CASSPVSGPYNEQFF
length: 18; size: NA; D: TRBD1; V: TRBV25-1; J: TRBJ1-2; DNA: TGTGCCAGCAGTCAGGGGGGGGGACAGGAGTATCTTGGCTATGGCTACACCTTC; CDR3: CASSQGGGQEYLGYGYTF
length: 14; size: NA; D: NA; V: TRBV30; J: TRBJ2-2; DNA: TGTGCCTGGAGTTTAGCTCGGTACACCGGGGAGCTGTTTTTT; CDR3: CAWSLARYTGELFF
length: 14; size: few; D: NA; V: TRBV6-5; J: TRBJ1-2; DNA: TGTGCCAGCAGTTATCTCGGGGGGCAATATGGCTACACCTTC; CDR3: CASSYLGGQYGYTF
length: 15; size: NA; D: TRBD1; V: TRBV10-3; J: TRBJ2-7; DNA: TGTGCCATGAGACCCGAGACAGGGACGACCTACGAGCAGTACTTC; CDR3: CAMRPETGTTYEQYF
length: 16; size: NA; D: TRBD1; V: TRBV5-4; J: TRBJ1-6; DNA: TGTGCCAGCAGCTTGGGAACGGGACAGGGAAATTCACCCCTCCACTTT; CDR3: CASSLGTGQGNSPLHF
length: 15; size: NA; D: NA; V: TRBV5-1; J: TRBJ2-5; DNA: TGCGCCAGCAGCTTGGTAGGGAGGGGGAGTGAGACCCAGTACTTC; CDR3: CASSLVGRGSETQYF
length: 13; size: NA; D: NA; V: TRBV3-1/TRBV3-2; J: TRBJ1-1; DNA: TGTGCCAGCAGCCAAGTACGTGACACTGAAGCTTTCTTT; CDR3: CASSQVRDTEAFF
length: 14; size: NA; D: TRBD1; V: TRBV12-5; J: TRBJ2-5; DNA: TGTGCTAGTGGTTTGGGGACAGGGGGAGAGACCCAGTACTTC; CDR3: CASGLGTGGETQYF
length: 15; size: NA; D: NA; V: TRBV29-1; J: TRBJ2-3; DNA: TGCAGCGTTGAAGTGAGGCTTACTAGCACAGATACGCAGTATTTT; CDR3: CSVEVRLTSTDTQYF
length: 17; size: NA; D: NA; V: TRBV21-1; J: TRBJ2-2; DNA: TGTGCCAGCAGCAAATGGGGGAGTAGCGGGAGAGCCGGGGAGCTGTTTTTT; CDR3: CASSKWGSSGRAGELFF
length: 15; size: few; D: NA; V: TRBV3-1/TRBV3-2; J: TRBJ2-2; DNA: TGTGCCAGCAGCCCCCCGAATAGGTGGACCGGGGAGCTGTTTTTT; CDR3: CASSPPNRWTGELFF
length: 15; size: NA; D: TRBD2; V: TRBV2; J: TRBJ2-4; DNA: TGTGCCAGCAGTCCCCAAATGGGAGGGCAGGACATTCAGTACTTC; CDR3: CASSPQMGGQDIQYF